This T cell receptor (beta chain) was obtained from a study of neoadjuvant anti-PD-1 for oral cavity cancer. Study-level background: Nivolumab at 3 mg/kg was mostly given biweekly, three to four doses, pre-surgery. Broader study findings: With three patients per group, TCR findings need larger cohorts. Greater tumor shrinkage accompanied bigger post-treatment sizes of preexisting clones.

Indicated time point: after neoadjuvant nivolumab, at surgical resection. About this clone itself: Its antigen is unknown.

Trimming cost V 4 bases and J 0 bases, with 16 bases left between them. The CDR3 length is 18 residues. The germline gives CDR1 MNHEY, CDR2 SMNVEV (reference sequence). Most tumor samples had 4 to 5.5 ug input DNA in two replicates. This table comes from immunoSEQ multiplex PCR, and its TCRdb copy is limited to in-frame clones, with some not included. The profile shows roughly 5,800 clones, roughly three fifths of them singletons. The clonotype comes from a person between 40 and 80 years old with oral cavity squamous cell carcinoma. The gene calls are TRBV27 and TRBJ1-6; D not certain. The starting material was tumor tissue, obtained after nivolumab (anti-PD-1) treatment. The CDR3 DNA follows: TGTGCCAGCAGTTCACCTGGGCTTCGGAGCTCCTATAATTCACCCCTCCACTTT. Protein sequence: CASSSPGLRSSYNSPLHF.